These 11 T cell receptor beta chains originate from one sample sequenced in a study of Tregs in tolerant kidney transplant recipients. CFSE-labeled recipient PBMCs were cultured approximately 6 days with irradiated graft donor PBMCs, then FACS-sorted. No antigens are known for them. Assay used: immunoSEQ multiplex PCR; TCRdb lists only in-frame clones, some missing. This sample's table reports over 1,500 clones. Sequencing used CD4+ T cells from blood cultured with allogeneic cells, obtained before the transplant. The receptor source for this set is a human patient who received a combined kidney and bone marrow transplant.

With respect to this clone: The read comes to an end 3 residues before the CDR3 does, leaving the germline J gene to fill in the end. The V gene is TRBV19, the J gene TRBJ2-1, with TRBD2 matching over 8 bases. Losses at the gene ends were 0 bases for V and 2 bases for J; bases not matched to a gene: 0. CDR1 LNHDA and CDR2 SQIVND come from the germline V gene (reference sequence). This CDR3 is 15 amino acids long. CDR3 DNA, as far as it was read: TGTGCCAGTAGTATAGAAGCGGGAGCCTACAATGAG. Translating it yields CASSIEAGAYNE. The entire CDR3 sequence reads CASSIEAGAYNEQFF.

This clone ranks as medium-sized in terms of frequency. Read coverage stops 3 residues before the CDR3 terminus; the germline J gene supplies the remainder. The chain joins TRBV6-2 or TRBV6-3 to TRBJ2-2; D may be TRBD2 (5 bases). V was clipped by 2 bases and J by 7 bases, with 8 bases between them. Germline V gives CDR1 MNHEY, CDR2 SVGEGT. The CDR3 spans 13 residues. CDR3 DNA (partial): TGTGCCAGCAGTTACGGCGGGCTCGGGGAG. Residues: CASSYGGLGE. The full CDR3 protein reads CASSYGGLGELFF.

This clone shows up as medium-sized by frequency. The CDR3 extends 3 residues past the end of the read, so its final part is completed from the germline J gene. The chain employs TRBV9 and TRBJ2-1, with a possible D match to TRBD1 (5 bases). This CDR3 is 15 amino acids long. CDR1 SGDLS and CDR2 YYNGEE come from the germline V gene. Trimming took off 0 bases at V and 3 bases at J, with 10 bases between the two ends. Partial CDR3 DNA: TGTGCCAGCAGCGTAGATTGGCAGGGCTACAATGAG. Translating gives CASSVDWQGYNE. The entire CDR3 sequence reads CASSVDWQGYNEQFF.

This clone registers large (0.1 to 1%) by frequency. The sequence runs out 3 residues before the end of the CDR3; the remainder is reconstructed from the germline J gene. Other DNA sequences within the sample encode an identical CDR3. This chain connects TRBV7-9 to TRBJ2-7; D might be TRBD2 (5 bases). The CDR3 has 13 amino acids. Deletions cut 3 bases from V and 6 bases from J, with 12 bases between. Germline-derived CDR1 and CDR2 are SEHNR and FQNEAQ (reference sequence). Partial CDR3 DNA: TGTGCCAGCAGCTTCTTTCTCCGGGGCGAG. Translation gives CASSFFLRGE. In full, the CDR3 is CASSFFLRGEQYF.

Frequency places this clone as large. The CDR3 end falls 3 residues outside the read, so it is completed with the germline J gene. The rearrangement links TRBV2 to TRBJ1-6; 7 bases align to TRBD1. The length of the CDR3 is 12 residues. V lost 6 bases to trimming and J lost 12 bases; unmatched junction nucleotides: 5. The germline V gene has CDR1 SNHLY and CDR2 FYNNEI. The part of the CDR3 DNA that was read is TGTGCCAGCAGCAGCAGACAGGGACCC. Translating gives CASSSRQGP. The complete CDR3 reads CASSSRQGPLHF.

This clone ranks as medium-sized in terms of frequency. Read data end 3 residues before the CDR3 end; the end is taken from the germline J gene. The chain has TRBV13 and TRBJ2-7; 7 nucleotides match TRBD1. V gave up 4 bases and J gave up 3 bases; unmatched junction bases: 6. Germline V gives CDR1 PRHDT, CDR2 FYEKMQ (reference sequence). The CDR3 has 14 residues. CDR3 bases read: TGTGCCAGCAGCTCGGGGACAGCTAGCTACGAG. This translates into CASSSGTASYE. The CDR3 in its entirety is CASSSGTASYEQYF.

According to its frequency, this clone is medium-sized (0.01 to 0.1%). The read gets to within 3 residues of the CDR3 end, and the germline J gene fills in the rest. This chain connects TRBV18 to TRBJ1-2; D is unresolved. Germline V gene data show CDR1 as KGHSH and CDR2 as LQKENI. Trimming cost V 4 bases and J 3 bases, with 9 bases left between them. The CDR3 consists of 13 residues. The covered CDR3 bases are TGTGCCAGCTCACATCTGCAGTACTATGGC. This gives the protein CASSHLQYYG. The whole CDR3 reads CASSHLQYYGYTF.

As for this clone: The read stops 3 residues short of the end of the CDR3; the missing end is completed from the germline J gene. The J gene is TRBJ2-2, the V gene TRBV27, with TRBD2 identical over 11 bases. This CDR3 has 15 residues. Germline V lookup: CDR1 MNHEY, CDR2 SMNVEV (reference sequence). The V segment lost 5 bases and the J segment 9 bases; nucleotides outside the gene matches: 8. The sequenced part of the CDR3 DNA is TGTGCCAGCAGTCTGGTAGCGGGGGGGCCGAGGGAG. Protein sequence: CASSLVAGGPRE. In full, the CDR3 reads CASSLVAGGPRELFF.

Here the CDR3 reads CAISPRSRAHNEQFF. CDR3 bases read: TGTGCCATCAGTCCCCGGTCGAGGGCTCACAATGAG. This rearrangement joins TRBV10-3 to TRBJ2-1; D is possibly TRBD2 (5 bases). Sequencing ends 3 residues short of the CDR3 end; the germline J gene provides the rest. This CDR3 has 15 residues. Germline V lookup: CDR1 ENHRY, CDR2 SYGVKD. V lost 5 bases to trimming and J lost 5 bases, with 16 bases between them.

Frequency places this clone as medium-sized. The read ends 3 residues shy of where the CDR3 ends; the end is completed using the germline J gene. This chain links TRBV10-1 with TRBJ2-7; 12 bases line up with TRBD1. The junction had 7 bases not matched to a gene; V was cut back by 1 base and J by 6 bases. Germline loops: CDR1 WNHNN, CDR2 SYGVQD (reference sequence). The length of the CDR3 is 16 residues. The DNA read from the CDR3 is TGCGCCAGCAGTGAGTTCCCGGGACAGGGGGCTGGCGAG. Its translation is CASSEFPGQGAGE. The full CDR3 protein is CASSEFPGQGAGEQYF.

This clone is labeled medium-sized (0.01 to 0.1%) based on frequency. Here the CDR3 reads CASSTIGTRYNEQFF. The sequenced part of the CDR3 DNA is TGTGCCAGCAGCACTATCGGGACTAGGTACAATGAG. This chain links TRBV7-2 with TRBJ2-1, with 8 bases lining up with TRBD2. The read ends 3 residues before the CDR3 terminus; that terminus is restored from the germline J gene. CDR1 is SGHTA, CDR2 FQGNSA, per germline. The CDR3 is 15 residues long. Trimming removed 5 bases from V and 4 bases from J; junction bases left unmatched: 7. The full variable domain, rest sourced from reference TRBV7-2 and TRBJ2-1, is GAGVSQSPSNKVTEKGKDVELRCDPISGHTALYWYRQSLGQGLEFLIYFQGNSAPDKSGLPSDRFSAERTGGSVSTLTIQRTQQEDSAVYLCASSTIGTRYNEQFFGPGTRLTVL.